A selection of T cell receptor beta chains follows, all from one sample in a study of T cell responses to AZD1222 COVID-19 vaccine. TCRdb keeps only in-frame clones here, not all; method: immunoSEQ multiplex PCR. This table has 100,000 to 130,000 clones, 89% appearing once. The source was peripheral blood, collected on day 0 of AZD1222 vaccination. The origin of the receptors is an adult in good health. CDR3s include the opening cysteine and the closing phenylalanine or tryptophan. The D gene is left open where the match is weak. Only part of the rows carry a size: once, few, many, or a class if the clone is expanded.

CDR3nt | CDR3aa | j_gene | v_gene | d_gene | abundance
TGTGCCAGCAGCCCCCCCGGGACAGGGGGCAGTACGCAGTATTTT | CASSPPGTGGSTQYF | TRBJ2-3 | TRBV3-1/TRBV3-2 | TRBD1 | -
TGTGCCAGCAGCTCCCCGGTGTTCGGGACTAGGAACAATGAGCAGTTCTTC | CASSSPVFGTRNNEQFF | TRBJ2-1 | TRBV7-2 | TRBD2 | -
TGTGCCAGCAGCCCGGAGGGTGGGGTAGGATACAATGAGCAGTTCTTC | CASSPEGGVGYNEQFF | TRBJ2-1 | TRBV7-3 | - | -
TGTGCCAGCAGAGGCCCGGGACAGGTTTTATCACCCCTCCACTTT | CASRGPGQVLSPLHF | TRBJ1-6 | TRBV6-5 | TRBD1 | -
TGCGCCAGCAGCTTGGACAGGTTCGAGCAGTACTTC | CASSLDRFEQYF | TRBJ2-7 | TRBV5-1 | - | -
TGCGCCAGCAGCCACGGAAGAAGAGCTTTCTTT | CASSHGRRAFF | TRBJ1-1 | TRBV4-3 | - | -
TGTGCCAGCAGTTTCCAGGGGGGAGCTAACTATGGCTACACCTTC | CASSFQGGANYGYTF | TRBJ1-2 | TRBV6-5 | TRBD1 | once
TGTGCCAGTAGGCGGGGGGGAGGGAGTAAAGAGACCCAGTACTTC | CASRRGGGSKETQYF | TRBJ2-5 | TRBV19 | TRBD2 | -
TGTGCCAGCAGCCAATCCGGAGGGGGGAACTATGGCTACACCTTC | CASSQSGGGNYGYTF | TRBJ1-2 | TRBV3-1/TRBV3-2 | - | -
TGTGCCAGCAGCCTTCTTAGACAGGGTTATAATTCACCCCTCCACTTT | CASSLLRQGYNSPLHF | TRBJ1-6 | TRBV5-4 | TRBD1 | -
TGTGCCAGCAGCTTAGTTCAAGATCAGCCCCAGCATTTT | CASSLVQDQPQHF | TRBJ1-5 | TRBV7-8 | - | once
TGTGCCAGCTCACCGCCTAGCGGGAACTACAATGAGCAGTTCTTC | CASSPPSGNYNEQFF | TRBJ2-1 | TRBV18 | TRBD2 | -
TGTGCCAGCAGAAACCTCGCGGGAGATGCAGATACGCAGTATTTT | CASRNLAGDADTQYF | TRBJ2-3 | TRBV28 | TRBD2 | -
TGTGCCAGCAGTCAACGGGGCGGGGAGCTGTTTTTT | CASSQRGGELFF | TRBJ2-2 | TRBV6-5 | - | -
TGTGCCACCTCCAGGGACGACTCAGAGTACACTGAAGCTTTCTTT | CATSRDDSEYTEAFF | TRBJ1-1 | TRBV24-1 | - | few
TGCGCCAGCAGCCAAGAAGGCTGGTCTAGCGCTCCCTACGAGCAGTACTTC | CASSQEGWSSAPYEQYF | TRBJ2-7 | TRBV4-3 | - | -
TGCGCCAGCAGCTTGGACGGGGGAGCTTTCTTT | CASSLDGGAFF | TRBJ1-1 | TRBV5-1 | - | -
TGTGCCAGCAGCTTGGATAACGACAGGGGTTTCGACGAGCAGTACTTC | CASSLDNDRGFDEQYF | TRBJ2-7 | TRBV5-5 | TRBD1 | -